Below are 6 T cell receptor beta chains sequenced from a single sample in a study of OX40 agonist ivuxolimab in advanced cancers. Repertoires were generated with immunoSEQ multiplex PCR, while TCRdb's copy carries only in-frame clones and drops some. The sample records some 69,000 clones, roughly 90% being singletons. The sample was CD4+ or CD8+ T cells sorted from blood, taken in a trial of the OX40 agonist ivuxolimab. All receptors derive from an adult with an advanced solid tumor such as melanoma, head and neck, liver or kidney cancer.

The rearrangement joins TRBV7-2 to TRBJ2-3; D gene uncertain. This CDR3 is built from 12 residues. The V end lost 3 bases, the J end lost 8 bases, and 9 bases lay between the germline ends. Germline CDR1 reads SGHTA; CDR2 reads FQGNSA. As DNA, the CDR3 is TGTGCCAGCAGCTTTGAGCAGCGTACGCAGTATTTT. Its translation: CASSFEQRTQYF.

The chain is built from TRBV7-6 and TRBJ2-5; a weak D match, TRBD1 (5 bases). CDR1 SGHVS and CDR2 FNYEAQ come from the germline V gene. The CDR3 sequence is 13 residues long. The V and J ends lost 5 bases and 2 bases respectively, with 9 bases between them. The CDR3 here is CASSQGVQETQYF. CDR3 coding DNA: TGTGCCAGCAGCCAAGGGGTTCAAGAGACCCAGTACTTC.

The chain recombines TRBV5-6 with TRBJ2-3; TRBD2 agrees at 8 bases. Germline-derived CDR1 and CDR2 are SGHDT and YYEEEE. V lost 0 bases and J lost 0; bases outside the gene matches: 12. CDR3 length: 19 residues. The CDR3 nucleotides read TGTGCCAGCAGCTTGGTCCCCTACTCGGCTAGCGGGAGCACAGATACGCAGTATTTT. As protein: CASSLVPYSASGSTDTQYF.

The genes are TRBV5-1 and TRBJ2-1; 10 positions agree with TRBD2. The germline gives CDR1 SGHRS, CDR2 YFSETQ. The length of the CDR3 is 16 residues. Unmatched junction bases numbered 14, after V lost 7 bases and J lost 7 bases. This CDR3 is CASAPGEREGRNEQFF. For the CDR3, the DNA is TGCGCCAGCGCCCCCGGGGAGCGGGAGGGTAGGAATGAGCAGTTCTTC.

This clone is a singleton in its sample. The chain recombines TRBV18 with TRBJ2-6; no definite D call. CDR1 KGHSH and CDR2 LQKENI come from the germline V gene. The CDR3 totals 15 residues. V shed 1 base and J shed 0 bases, with 4 bases lying between them. DNA for the CDR3: TGTGCCAGCTCACCACGAGGCTCTGGGGCCAACGTCCTGACTTTC. Translation: CASSPRGSGANVLTF.

The V gene is TRBV7-3, the J gene TRBJ2-7; TRBD1 aligns across 9 bases. Trimming at V came to 5 bases and at J to 5 bases, leaving 7 bases not matched to a gene. The CDR3 covers 14 residues. CDR1 SGHTA and CDR2 FQGTGA come from the germline V gene. In DNA form, the CDR3 reads TGTGCCAGCAGCATTGACAGGGGGTCCGACGAGCAGTACTTC. Protein sequence: CASSIDRGSDEQYF.